This T cell receptor beta chain was recorded in a study of T cells in Graves' hyperthyroidism and ophthalmopathy. Study-wide results and caveats: Among clonotypes expanded in thyroid above 0.001, most were also found in blood.

The patients, who ranged from 18 to 65 in age, presented with newly diagnosed hyperthyroidism lasting under 2 months. From RNA transcripts, TCR beta CDR3 regions were amplified. HTBI primers were employed in a first-round RT-PCR of the TCR CDR3. Each CDR3 protein gets one entry after TCRdb re-called the multiplex PCR reads with MiXCR. The sample records about 300,000 distinct CDR3 sequences, 16% being singletons. The CDR3 has 14 amino acids. Germline V CDR1 and CDR2: MNHNS, SASEGT. The V gene end was trimmed by 7 bases and the J gene end by 8 bases; junction bases not matched to a gene: 9. This clonotype was observed at least ten times. Its antigen is not identified.

This chain joins TRBV6-1 and TRBJ1-4, with 8 bases identical to TRBD1. Sequenced material: blood. This TCR derives from a man aged 30-40 years with Graves' hyperthyroidism. The CDR3 bases are TGTGCCAGCATCCTACGACAGGGGAGGGAAAAACTGTTTTTT. Translated, it gives CASILRQGREKLFF.